This is a list of T cell receptor beta chains from one sample in a study of blood T cell repertoires in COVID-19. Generated by immunoSEQ multiplex PCR, the TCRdb table keeps only in-frame clones and is missing some. The sample lists some 190,000 clones, about 85% seen once, with 20% to 25% in the top ten. Input material: PBMCs or T cells enriched from blood (not recorded which). The receptors come from a woman aged 40 to 50 in a cohort exposed to, infected with or recovered from COVID-19 (not recorded which). Both conserved end residues are part of each CDR3. Where a row states a size, it is once, few, many or the class of an expanded clone; other rows omit it.

cdr3_aa | cdr3_length | v_call | clone_size
CASSAAGGMIAFF | 13 | TRBV11-2 | .
CASRGLSEAFF | 11 | TRBV19 | .
CASSVVGGANYGYTF | 15 | TRBV7-9 | .
CASSSTGGSNVAFF | 14 | TRBV7-8 | .
CASRETANTEAFF | 13 | TRBV4-1 | .
CASSKVRASGLYEQYF | 16 | TRBV21-1 | .
CASSIARSGTTKDEQYF | 17 | TRBV19 | .
CASSPSASGGLGQYF | 15 | TRBV3-1/TRBV3-2 | .
CASSQDGAGGLQETQYF | 17 | TRBV4-2 | .
CASSLSTGNTEAFF | 14 | TRBV11-3 | .
CASSPQGKLEAFF | 13 | TRBV4-1 | .
CASSLPRDRGRAYEQYF | 17 | TRBV5-5 | medium-sized
CASSSGTSGRPRETQYF | 17 | TRBV7-8 | .
CASAWTENTEAFF | 13 | TRBV3-1/TRBV3-2 | once
CASSFGKNTEAFF | 13 | TRBV27 | .
CASSYSYGDTDTQYF | 15 | TRBV6-2/TRBV6-3 | .
CASSPGPTMVQFF | 13 | TRBV4-1 | .
CASSATGDYGYTF | 13 | TRBV6-6 | .
CASSKAGGLAGWEQFF | 16 | TRBV21-1 | few
CASTQIGSLYNEQFF | 15 | TRBV27 | .
CASRGHGSWEQYF | 13 | TRBV27 | .
CSVEDPPGQGSQTQYF | 16 | TRBV29-1 | .
CASSQEWPGNNSPLHF | 16 | TRBV3-1/TRBV3-2 | .
CASSDRSNTEAFF | 13 | TRBV27 | few
CASSYSGQGLETQYF | 15 | TRBV6-5 | .
CASRAEKLAGVYEQYF | 16 | TRBV2 | once
CATALGRNEQFF | 12 | TRBV12-3/TRBV12-4 | .
CASSLRGWGYGYTF | 14 | TRBV28 | .
CASSLVPRGEAEAFF | 15 | TRBV5-1 | .
CASSYWQGKETQYF | 14 | TRBV6-2/TRBV6-3 | once
CASSRQGLGNEQFF | 14 | TRBV28 | .
CASSLGIGRAPNEQFF | 16 | TRBV7-6 | .
CASSIDQASTDTQYF | 15 | TRBV19 | .
CASSSSVRGRGYTF | 14 | TRBV27 | once
CASRTGTSSYNEQFF | 15 | TRBV6-5 | .
CASSQMTDTQYF | 12 | TRBV12-3/TRBV12-4 | .
CASRHGTGGVQPQHF | 15 | TRBV6-1 | once
CASSVTDSNQPQHF | 14 | TRBV9 | .
CASSTPGGPGTDTQYF | 16 | TRBV6-6 | .
CASSSRAGVTGELFF | 15 | TRBV11-3 | once
CASSRIVKPPDRGIGFGTEAFF | 22 | TRBV4-1 | .
CSVAGHSNYEQYF | 13 | TRBV29-1 | .
CASRTGALPAFF | 12 | TRBV5-1 | .
CATSGREIGNEQFF | 14 | TRBV6-5 | .
CASSLLSGSYSNQPQHF | 17 | TRBV28 | once
CASSSPRGAAGNTIYF | 16 | TRBV11-3 | .
CASSVEGDTEAFF | 13 | TRBV9 | .
CASSHPTMGANGYTF | 15 | TRBV4-2 | .
CASRPGVMNTEAFF | 14 | TRBV5-1 | .
CASSLGQGLGDTF | 13 | TRBV11-3 | .
CASSHAGGRPGELFF | 15 | TRBV4-3 | .
CASSSTGESSYNSPLHF | 17 | TRBV25-1 | .
CASSLSGTNYGYTF | 14 | TRBV11-2 | .
CASSLRQGFHGYTF | 14 | TRBV5-5 | .
CSGATALNTEAFF | 13 | TRBV29-1 | .
CASSHVLAGGYEQYF | 15 | TRBV4-2 | .
CASSFGASGTYEQYF | 15 | TRBV4-1 | once
CASSFLRGPYEQYF | 14 | TRBV11-2 | few
CATSVGAYEQFF | 12 | TRBV24-1 | .